This passage covers 24 T cell receptor beta chains from one sample sequenced in a study of blood T cell repertoires in COVID-19. The assay was immunoSEQ multiplex PCR, and TCRdb's table has in-frame clones only and misses some. This sample has some 45,000 clones, with roughly nine tenths found just once. The sequencing input was peripheral blood. These receptors were obtained from a human donor in a cohort sampled during active COVID-19.

The genes are TRBV27 and TRBJ1-1, with D maybe TRBD1 (5 bases). With 6 bases removed from V and 10 bases from J, the gap between germline ends came to 18 bases. Looked up from germline, CDR1 is MNHEY and CDR2 is SMNVEV (reference sequence). CDR3 length: 13 residues. The CDR3 coding sequence is TGTGCCAGCAGGGGGGAGGGTCCGCGGGGAGCTTTCTTT. Protein product: CASRGEGPRGAFF.

CDR3 nucleotides: TGTGCCAGCGGGGGGGGCACTGAAGCTTTCTTT. This translates into CASGGGTEAFF. The chain carries TRBV2 and TRBJ1-1; a possible D gene is TRBD1 (5 bases). Per germline, CDR1 SNHLY and CDR2 FYNNEI. Trimming took 8 bases from V and 4 from J, leaving 8 bases between them. The CDR3 extends over 11 amino acids.

This clone was found a few times. This chain connects TRBV19 to TRBJ1-6; D is perhaps TRBD1 (5 bases). Germline V lookup: CDR1 LNHDA, CDR2 SQIVND (reference sequence). The CDR3 runs 14 residues. V was pared by 4 bases and J by 9 bases, with 13 bases between. The DNA of the CDR3 is TGTGCCAGTAGTACCGGGACTCATAGTTCACCCCTCCACTTT. This encodes CASSTGTHSSPLHF.

This chain links TRBV6-5 with TRBJ2-3; 9 nucleotides agree with TRBD2. CDR1 and CDR2 (germline): MNHEY, SVGAGI. This CDR3 region has 16 residues. J gave up 2 bases and V 4 bases, and 7 bases lay outside the gene matches. CDR3: CASSWVAGAPTDTQYF. The CDR3 nucleotides are TGTGCCAGCAGTTGGGTAGCGGGGGCCCCCACAGATACGCAGTATTTT.

V and J are TRBV14 and TRBJ2-7; D may be TRBD2 (5 bases). Per the germline V gene, CDR1 is SGHDN and CDR2 is FVKESK. CDR3 length: 14 residues. The ends were cut back, 2 bases at V and 7 bases at J, with 15 bases in the middle. The CDR3: CASSQRTGKQEQYF. The CDR3 DNA reads as TGTGCCAGCAGCCAAAGGACGGGGAAACAGGAGCAGTACTTC. Variable domain in full (rest from reference TRBV14 and TRBJ2-7): EAGVTQFPSHSVIEKGQTVTLRCDPISGHDNLYWYRRVMGKEIKFLLHFVKESKQDESGMPNNRFLAERTGGTYSTLKVQPAELEDSGVYFCASSQRTGKQEQYFGPGTRLTVT.

The genes are TRBV10-3 and TRBJ2-7; 8 bases line up with TRBD1. Germline CDR1 reads ENHRY; CDR2 reads SYGVKD. This CDR3 is 14 amino acids long. J gave up 3 bases and V 3 bases, and 4 bases lay outside the gene matches. Here the CDR3 reads CAISDPGQDYEQYF. CDR3 nucleotide sequence: TGTGCCATCAGTGATCCGGGACAGGACTACGAGCAGTACTTC.

CDR3 residues: CASSTQRGANNEQFF. The CDR3, as DNA: TGTGCCAGCAGCACCCAGCGGGGGGCTAACAATGAGCAGTTCTTC. This chain links TRBV9 with TRBJ2-1, with TRBD2 identical over 9 bases. The CDR3 spans 15 residues. Per germline, CDR1 SGDLS and CDR2 YYNGEE. Unmatched junction bases numbered 7, after V lost 4 bases and J lost 5 bases.

The V call is TRBV1, the J call TRBJ2-5; TRBD1, the table's D call, lacks a check against the DNA. TRBV1 is noted as a pseudogene. The CDR3 length is 17 residues. This chain's CDR3 is CTSSQEAEWASQETQYF. The CDR3 DNA is TGCACCAGCAGCCAAGAAGCAGAGTGGGCGTCTCAAGAGACCCAGTACTTC.

This rearrangement joins TRBV6-2 or TRBV6-3 to TRBJ1-5; D unclear. This CDR3 has 12 amino acids. The V gene lost 4 bases and the J gene lost 5 bases, with 6 bases spanning the gap. Germline lookup yields CDR1 MNHEY and CDR2 SVGEGT. Written as DNA, the CDR3 is TGTGCCAGCAGTTCGGACTATCAGCCCCAGCATTTT. This codes for CASSSDYQPQHF.

The chain employs TRBV10-3 and TRBJ1-1, with 7 bases matching TRBD1. Germline CDR1 and CDR2: ENHRY and SYGVKD. The CDR3 extends over 15 amino acids. After removal of 2 bases from V and 1 base from J, the junction contained 4 bases not matched to a gene. The CDR3 DNA sequence: TGTGCCATCAGTGAGCCGGGACAGCCGAACACTGAAGCTTTCTTT. Its translation is CAISEPGQPNTEAFF.

V usage is TRBV5-1 and J usage is TRBJ2-2; D not certain. Germline lookup yields CDR1 SGHRS and CDR2 YFSETQ. The CDR3 contains 14 residues. The V end was cut by 3 bases, the J end by 2 bases, with 8 bases between. The CDR3: CASSSPSNTGELFF. The DNA of the CDR3 is TGCGCCAGCAGCTCTCCCTCCAACACCGGGGAGCTGTTTTTT.

This clone was seen a single time. V is TRBV5-1 and J is TRBJ2-5; D is perhaps TRBD1 (6 bases). Germline V gives CDR1 SGHRS, CDR2 YFSETQ. CDR3 length: 15 amino acids. V dropped 0 bases and J dropped 4 bases, with 13 bases sitting between them. The CDR3 spells CASSLVAQGLETQYF. DNA of the CDR3: TGCGCCAGCAGCTTGGTTGCACAGGGCCTAGAGACCCAGTACTTC. Variable domain in full (rest from reference TRBV5-1 and TRBJ2-5): KAGVTQTPRYLIKTRGQQVTLSCSPISGHRSVSWYQQTPGQGLQFLFEYFSETQRNKGNFPGRFSGRQFSNSRSEMNVSTLELGDSALYLCASSLVAQGLETQYFGPGTRLLVL.

The gene calls are TRBV10-3 and TRBJ1-2; D may be TRBD1 (6 bases). Trimming removed 9 bases at V and 4 bases at J, with 12 bases between. Germline V gene sequence: CDR1 ENHRY, CDR2 SYGVKD. This CDR3 has 12 residues. The DNA of the CDR3 is TGTGCCATTTCGGACAGTCCCTATGGCTACACCTTC. It codes for CAISDSPYGYTF.

V is TRBV28 and J is TRBJ2-7, with unresolved D. Germline values: CDR1 MDHEN, CDR2 SYDVKM. This CDR3 is built from 12 residues. Trimming removed 7 bases from V and 3 bases from J, with 10 bases in between. The CDR3 DNA reads as TGTGCCAGCATGGCAGTAAGCTACGAGCAGTACTTC. Its translation: CASMAVSYEQYF.

The rearrangement joins TRBV19 to TRBJ1-1; 10 nucleotides line up with TRBD1. The CDR3 is 16 amino acids. With 0 bases clipped from V and 1 base from J, the junction kept 2 bases outside the gene matches. Germline assignment: CDR1 LNHDA and CDR2 SQIVND (reference sequence). DNA for the CDR3: TGTGCCAGTAGTATAGAGAGGGACAGGGGGAACACTGAAGCTTTCTTT. Translated, it gives CASSIERDRGNTEAFF.

V is TRBV19 and J is TRBJ1-1; 7 bases fit TRBD1. With V trimmed by 5 bases and J by 5 bases, 14 bases remained unmatched. The CDR3 is made up of 16 amino acids. Germline V lookup: CDR1 LNHDA, CDR2 SQIVND (reference sequence). CDR3 residues: CASSVGQRQGRTEAFF. The CDR3 bases are TGTGCCAGTAGTGTCGGGCAGAGACAGGGAAGGACTGAAGCTTTCTTT.

The chain recombines TRBV2 with TRBJ2-4; the match to TRBD1 covers 10 bases. V dropped 4 bases and J dropped 7; count of bases not matched to a gene: 1. CDR3 length: 13 amino acids. Looked up from germline, CDR1 is SNHLY and CDR2 is FYNNEI. For the CDR3, the DNA is TGTGCCAGCAGTGGGACAGGGGGGAACATTCAGTACTTC. It translates to CASSGTGGNIQYF.

The V call is TRBV19, the J call TRBJ1-4; the D gene is possibly TRBD1 (5 bases). The CDR3 consists of 14 residues. Trimming removed 7 bases from V and 5 bases from J, with 14 bases in between. In germline, CDR1 is LNHDA, CDR2 SQIVND (reference sequence). The CDR3 coding sequence is TGTGCCAGTACCGATCCCGGGGGAAATGAAAAACTGTTTTTT. Translated, it gives CASTDPGGNEKLFF.

The rearrangement joins TRBV6-6 to TRBJ2-1; 8 nucleotides line up with TRBD2. The J segment lost 4 bases and the V segment lost 10 bases, leaving 6 bases of the junction unmatched. Per germline, CDR1 MNHNY and CDR2 SVGAGI (reference sequence). CDR3 size: 13 residues. In DNA, the CDR3 is TGTGCCACGGGGGGGCCCCCTTACAATGAGCAGTTCTTC. Translating it yields CATGGPPYNEQFF.

This clone was seen just once. The chain uses TRBV6-5 and TRBJ1-2, with 9 bases fitting TRBD1. CDR1 and CDR2 (germline): MNHEY, SVGAGI. CDR3 length equals 15 residues. With 2 bases clipped from V and 6 bases from J, the junction kept 7 bases outside the gene matches. CDR3: CASSYLQGALDGYTF. The CDR3 nucleotides are TGTGCCAGCAGTTACCTACAGGGGGCGTTGGATGGCTACACCTTC.

The CDR3 nucleotides are TGTGCCAGCAGCTACAGGGTTAGGAACACCGGGGAGCTGTTTTTT. Translating it yields CASSYRVRNTGELFF. The chain links TRBV7-9 to TRBJ2-2; D may be TRBD1 (6 bases). Trimming stripped 4 bases from V and 1 base from J, with 10 bases between. CDR1 and CDR2 (germline): SEHNR, FQNEAQ (reference sequence). The CDR3 runs to 15 residues.

This clone was picked up a small number of times. This rearrangement joins TRBV7-2 to TRBJ1-2; D gene ambiguous. The length of the CDR3 is 14 residues. Trimming took off 1 base at V and 1 base at J, with 7 bases between the two ends. Per the germline V gene, CDR1 is SGHTA and CDR2 is FQGNSA. DNA for the CDR3: TGTGCCAGCAGCTTAGACAGTAATAACTATGGCTACACCTTC. It codes for CASSLDSNNYGYTF. The whole variable domain, remainder taken from reference TRBV7-2 and TRBJ1-2, is GAGVSQSPSNKVTEKGKDVELRCDPISGHTALYWYRQSLGQGLEFLIYFQGNSAPDKSGLPSDRFSAERTGGSVSTLTIQRTQQEDSAVYLCASSLDSNNYGYTFGSGTRLTVV.

The chain recombines TRBV5-4 with TRBJ1-4; TRBD1 matches 9 bases. J gave up 0 bases and V 4 bases, and 4 bases lay outside the gene matches. The CDR3 runs 16 residues. Looked up from germline, CDR1 is SGHNT and CDR2 is YYREEE (reference sequence). DNA for the CDR3: TGTGCCAGCAGCGGGCGACAGGGGGCAACTAATGAAAAACTGTTTTTT. It specifies CASSGRQGATNEKLFF.

This chain joins TRBV6-5 and TRBJ1-1; D not certain. The CDR3 is made up of 15 amino acids. Deletions cut 0 bases from V and 0 bases from J, with 8 bases between. Germline lookup yields CDR1 MNHEY and CDR2 SVGAGI. In nucleotides, the CDR3 is TGTGCCAGCAGTTACTCGGGCGTCATGAACACTGAAGCTTTCTTT. As protein: CASSYSGVMNTEAFF.